These T cell receptor beta chains were read from a single sample in a study of shared clonotypes between healthy human individuals. The method was immunoSEQ multiplex PCR; TCRdb's version includes in-frame clones alone and lacks a portion of them. The sample includes roughly 2.5 million clones, more than 90% of them seen just once. The specimen sequenced was naive CD4+ T cells sorted from blood. The receptors come from a man aged 18-30 years in good health. Each CDR3 is given with its conserved first and last residue. Each record gives: clone size, D gene, V gene, J gene, CDR3 DNA, CDR3 protein. A D gene is named only where the DNA matches it firmly. Expanded clones get a size class; other rows say once, few or many, or leave the size out.

clone size: once; D gene: TRBD1; V gene: TRBV29-1; J gene: TRBJ2-3; CDR3 DNA: TGCAGCGTCCGGGGGACAGGCTTCACAGATACGCAGTATTTT; CDR3 protein: CSVRGTGFTDTQYF
clone size: -; D gene: -; V gene: TRBV27; J gene: TRBJ2-7; CDR3 DNA: TGTGCCAGCAGAATGGCACTAGGTCGTGAGCAGTACTTC; CDR3 protein: CASRMALGREQYF
clone size: -; D gene: TRBD1; V gene: TRBV5-1; J gene: TRBJ2-3; CDR3 DNA: TGCGCCAGCAGCTTGGATGGACAGGGTACAGATACGCAGTATTTT; CDR3 protein: CASSLDGQGTDTQYF
clone size: -; D gene: TRBD1; V gene: TRBV29-1; J gene: TRBJ2-7; CDR3 DNA: TGCAGCGTTCGGACAGGGAATGCGGTTTACGAGCAGTACTTC; CDR3 protein: CSVRTGNAVYEQYF
clone size: -; D gene: -; V gene: TRBV9; J gene: TRBJ2-5; CDR3 DNA: TGTGCCAGCAGCGTTGGCGGGGTTCAAGAGACCCAGTACTTC; CDR3 protein: CASSVGGVQETQYF
clone size: -; D gene: -; V gene: TRBV6-1; J gene: TRBJ2-7; CDR3 DNA: TGTGCCAGCCATCGGACTCCTTACGAGCAGTACTTC; CDR3 protein: CASHRTPYEQYF
clone size: -; D gene: -; V gene: TRBV4-3; J gene: TRBJ1-5; CDR3 DNA: TGCGCCAGCAGCCGGGAAAAATCTGGGCAGCCCCAGCATTTT; CDR3 protein: CASSREKSGQPQHF
clone size: -; D gene: -; V gene: TRBV15; J gene: TRBJ2-6; CDR3 DNA: TGTGCCACCAGCAGAGATGACGGCTCCTCTGGGGCCAACGTCCTGACTTTC; CDR3 protein: CATSRDDGSSGANVLTF
clone size: -; D gene: -; V gene: TRBV10-3; J gene: TRBJ2-7; CDR3 DNA: TGTGCCATCACTCAAGGCGGTAACTACGAGCAGTACTTC; CDR3 protein: CAITQGGNYEQYF
clone size: -; D gene: -; V gene: TRBV6-5; J gene: TRBJ2-2; CDR3 DNA: TGTGCCAGCAGTCGGACAGTTACCGGGGAGCTGTTTTTT; CDR3 protein: CASSRTVTGELFF
clone size: once; D gene: TRBD1; V gene: TRBV29-1; J gene: TRBJ1-1; CDR3 DNA: TGCAGCGTTGAGACAGGGTACACTGAAGCTTTCTTT; CDR3 protein: CSVETGYTEAFF
clone size: -; D gene: TRBD2; V gene: TRBV5-5; J gene: TRBJ2-7; CDR3 DNA: TGTGCCAGCAGCTTGGCCCACGGACTAGCCTCACCCTACGAGCAGTACTTC; CDR3 protein: CASSLAHGLASPYEQYF
clone size: -; D gene: -; V gene: TRBV19; J gene: TRBJ1-2; CDR3 DNA: TGTGCCAGTAGTACCCGGACACCCTATGGCTACACCTTC; CDR3 protein: CASSTRTPYGYTF
clone size: few; D gene: TRBD1; V gene: TRBV5-1; J gene: TRBJ2-2; CDR3 DNA: TGCGCCAGCAGGGACAGGGGGACCGGGGAGCTGTTTTTT; CDR3 protein: CASRDRGTGELFF
clone size: -; D gene: TRBD1; V gene: TRBV11-2; J gene: TRBJ1-2; CDR3 DNA: TGTGCCAGCAGCTTAGATGGGGGGACAGTCCCTAACTATGGCTACACCTTC; CDR3 protein: CASSLDGGTVPNYGYTF
clone size: once; D gene: -; V gene: TRBV9; J gene: TRBJ2-3; CDR3 DNA: TGTGCCAGCAGCGTCATTGCGGCTTTGACAGATACGCAGTATTTT; CDR3 protein: CASSVIAALTDTQYF